The 17 T cell receptor beta chains reported below all come from one sample, sequenced in a study of OX40 agonist ivuxolimab in advanced cancers. Assay: immunoSEQ multiplex PCR; the TCRdb copy retains only in-frame clones and omits some. Seen here are about 43,000 clones, 80% observed once, and the top ten hold about 4%. The sample here was CD4+ or CD8+ T cells sorted from blood, taken in a trial of the OX40 agonist ivuxolimab. These receptors were taken from an adult with an advanced solid tumor such as melanoma, head and neck, liver or kidney cancer.

The DNA for the CDR3 is TGTGCCGTCCAACTAGTAGGAGGGAATGAGCAGTTCTTC. Residues: CAVQLVGGNEQFF. The chain is built from TRBV5-4 and TRBJ2-1, with a weak D call TRBD2 (6 bases). CDR3 length equals 13 residues. Trimming removed 10 bases from V and 7 bases from J, with 18 bases in between. The germline V gene has CDR1 SGHNT and CDR2 YYREEE (reference sequence).

The chain employs TRBV19 and TRBJ1-1; 9 positions match TRBD1. The germline V gene encodes CDR1 LNHDA and CDR2 SQIVND (reference sequence). With 4 bases clipped from V and 3 bases from J, the junction kept 3 bases outside the gene matches. This CDR3 contains 14 residues. The CDR3 sequence: CASSTQGAYTEAFF. The CDR3 bases are TGTGCCAGTAGTACACAGGGGGCGTACACTGAAGCTTTCTTT.

V is TRBV7-9 and J is TRBJ1-1; 7 bases fit TRBD1. The V segment lost 4 bases and the J segment 1 base; nucleotides outside the gene matches: 0. This CDR3 is 13 amino acids long. CDR1 is SEHNR, CDR2 FQNEAQ, per germline (reference sequence). In DNA form, the CDR3 reads TGTGCCAGCAGCTGGACAGGGAACACTGAAGCTTTCTTT. It encodes CASSWTGNTEAFF.

This clone has just a few counts. The chain couples TRBV7-2 to TRBJ1-2; 8 nucleotides line up with TRBD1. Trimming at V came to 5 bases and at J to 4 bases, leaving 6 bases not matched to a gene. The CDR3 covers 14 residues. Germline V CDR1 and CDR2: SGHTA, FQGNSA. CDR3 in amino acids: CASSPGQGAYGYTF. The CDR3 DNA sequence: TGTGCCAGCAGCCCTGGCCAGGGGGCCTATGGCTACACCTTC.

This rearrangement joins TRBV9 to TRBJ1-2, with 7 bases aligning to TRBD1. CDR1 is SGDLS and CDR2 is YYNGEE in the germline V gene. The CDR3 length is 15 residues. The V segment lost 4 bases and the J segment 6 bases; nucleotides outside the gene matches: 12. The CDR3 here is CASSPTAGGYDGYTF. Written as DNA, the CDR3 is TGTGCCAGCAGCCCTACGGCAGGGGGGTACGATGGCTACACCTTC.

The rearrangement joins TRBV19 to TRBJ2-3; the D gene is possibly TRBD1 (6 bases). Germline V gene data show CDR1 as LNHDA and CDR2 as SQIVND (reference sequence). The CDR3 spans 15 residues. V was clipped by 4 bases and J by 2 bases, with 13 bases between them. CDR3 nucleotide sequence: TGTGCCAGTAGTAAAACCCACAGGGCCACAGATACGCAGTATTTT. Amino acid sequence: CASSKTHRATDTQYF.

DNA of the CDR3: TGTGCCAGCTCACCCTCCCCCCCATGGAACAATCAGCCCCAGCATTTT. Residues: CASSPSPPWNNQPQHF. J is TRBJ1-5 and V is TRBV18; D not resolved. The CDR3 contains 16 residues. Trimming stripped 3 bases from V and 3 bases from J, with 15 bases between. CDR1 KGHSH and CDR2 LQKENI come from the germline V gene.

The chain links TRBV6-6 to TRBJ1-4, with D uncertain. CDR3 length: 15 amino acids. From germline, CDR1 is MNHNY and CDR2 SVGAGI (reference sequence). V lost 0 bases, J lost 3 bases, and 8 bases lay in between. CDR3: CASSYSTTANEKLFF. CDR3 in DNA: TGTGCCAGCAGTTACTCGACTACGGCTAATGAAAAACTGTTTTTT.

The chain recombines TRBV18 with TRBJ1-2; 7 bases line up with TRBD1. Germline CDR1 is KGHSH and CDR2 is LQKENI. The CDR3 is made up of 14 amino acids. Trimming cost V 8 bases and J 3 bases; bases outside gene matches: 9. This chain's CDR3 is CASRGQVLYYGYTF. In nucleotides, the CDR3 is TGTGCCAGCCGTGGACAGGTCCTATACTATGGCTACACCTTC.

This chain joins TRBV9 and TRBJ2-3, with D perhaps matching TRBD1 (6 bases). Germline V CDR1 and CDR2: SGDLS, YYNGEE. The ends were cut back, 4 bases at V and 14 bases at J, with 23 bases in the middle. The length of the CDR3 is 14 residues. CDR3 in amino acids: CASSPQVRTDHWYF. CDR3 in DNA: TGTGCCAGCAGCCCGCAAGTTAGGACAGACCATTGGTATTTT.

This chain connects TRBV27 to TRBJ1-2; 11 bases line up with TRBD1. CDR1 MNHEY and CDR2 SMNVEV come from the germline V gene (reference sequence). V was clipped by 2 bases and J by 6 bases; unmatched bases: 2. This CDR3 is built from 14 residues. CDR3 sequence: CASSLGDRGNGYTF. CDR3 nucleotide sequence: TGTGCCAGCAGTTTAGGGGACAGGGGGAATGGCTACACCTTC.

This clone came up once. The J gene is TRBJ1-2, the V gene TRBV6-5; 9 nucleotides match TRBD1. CDR3 length equals 15 residues. Germline assignment: CDR1 MNHEY and CDR2 SVGAGI. Trimming at V came to 4 bases and at J to 3 bases, leaving 6 bases not matched to a gene. The CDR3 loop is CASSSGQGMHYGYTF. The CDR3 DNA reads as TGTGCCAGCAGTTCCGGACAGGGGATGCACTATGGCTACACCTTC.

The V call is TRBV27, the J call TRBJ1-5, with a weak D call TRBD1 (5 bases). Looked up from germline, CDR1 is MNHEY and CDR2 is SMNVEV (reference sequence). The V and J ends lost 8 bases and 4 bases respectively, with 18 bases between them. The CDR3 totals 15 residues. CDR3 bases: TGTGCCAGCCGTGACAGCCTTACAAGGAATCAGCCCCAGCATTTT. It is translated as CASRDSLTRNQPQHF.

The chain is built from TRBV4-2 and TRBJ2-3; the D call may be TRBD1 or TRBD2 (5 bases each). The CDR3 length is 16 residues. The germline CDR1 and CDR2 sequences are LGHNA and YNFKEQ. The V gene lost 0 bases and the J gene lost 2 bases, with 12 bases spanning the gap. CDR3 loop: CASSQEPGDLTDTQYF. In nucleotides, the CDR3 is TGTGCCAGCAGCCAAGAACCCGGGGACCTCACAGATACGCAGTATTTT.

This chain links TRBV15 with TRBJ2-1, with no clear D. The CDR3 totals 11 residues. Germline loops: CDR1 LNHNV, CDR2 YYDKDF (reference sequence). V lost 3 bases and J 12 bases, leaving 9 bases between the germline ends. The CDR3 reads CATSRSGGQFF. The CDR3 nucleotides are TGTGCCACCAGCAGGTCAGGCGGGCAGTTCTTC.

The J gene is TRBJ2-2, the V gene TRBV7-6; D possibly corresponds to TRBD2 (5 bases). Germline V gene data show CDR1 as SGHVS and CDR2 as FNYEAQ. This CDR3 region has 13 residues. V lost 0 bases and J 8 bases, leaving 7 bases between the germline ends. This CDR3 is CASSLASGGELFF. In DNA form, the CDR3 reads TGTGCCAGCAGCTTAGCGTCGGGGGGGGAGCTGTTTTTT.

The rearrangement links TRBV4-3 to TRBJ1-2, with no clear D. Looked up from germline, CDR1 is LGHNA and CDR2 is YSLEER. V was cut by 1 base and J by 3 bases, with 9 bases left in between. The CDR3 sequence is 14 residues long. The CDR3 DNA follows: TGCGCCAGCAGCCAAGGGGGAGGCCACTATGGCTACACCTTC. It specifies CASSQGGGHYGYTF.